The rows below give T cell receptor beta chains drawn from one sample of a study of blood T cell repertoires in COVID-19. Profiling relied on immunoSEQ multiplex PCR, and the TCRdb table lists in-frame clones only, not all of them. The table shows about 46,000 clones, with 75% to 95% occurring only once. The sequenced sample consisted of peripheral blood. These receptors all stem from a man between 50 and 59 years old with acute or convalescent COVID-19. Both conserved end residues are part of each CDR3.

V gene	CDR3 protein
TRBV19	CASSINRDRGPFNYGYTF
TRBV2	CASSGQGSSYEQYF
TRBV7-3	CASSLTRSERVNTEAFF
TRBV24-1	CATSDPYRDGQPQHF
TRBV28	CASSLRQGKNIQYF
TRBV29-1	CSVEDPVLTGGFVYGYTF
TRBV5-1	CASSLSGATDTQYF
TRBV3-1/TRBV3-2	CASSQGLGSTDTQYF
TRBV27	CASKDSSYEQYF
TRBV2	CASSTGFGTIYF
TRBV7-7	CASSLGFSGGYQPQHF
TRBV19	CATLQSSTGNYEQYF
TRBV5-1	CASKVQDLNTEAFF
TRBV5-1	CASSLGSVNNEKLFF
TRBV19	CASSKGTPNYGYTF
TRBV6-5	CASSPDRGFDEQYF
TRBV20-1	CSARGEPEQFF